This entry features one TCR beta chain sequence. Its antigen remains unidentified. One end of the junction does not line up with germline, which may come from a read error. These data are taken from a study of esophageal squamous cell carcinoma under preoperative chemotherapy. CDR3 length: 16 amino acids. Germline CDR1 is SGHTA and CDR2 is FQGNSA. Time point denoted: after preoperative PTX-NDP chemotherapy. TCRdb processed the PCR reads anew with MiXCR; each CDR3 protein has one entry. Of about 9,600 distinct CDR3 sequences listed, about 48% are singletons. Study outcomes and limitations: Clonal contraction, more than amplification, hit abundant clones after paclitaxel-nedaplatin.

Collection took place from a patient given preoperative chemotherapy. The sequence came from a human donor with esophageal squamous cell carcinoma. The donor label of this sample is uncertain. This chain joins TRBV7-2 and TRBJ2-3, with D possibly called TRBD1 or TRBD2 (6 bases each). The CDR3 protein is CASAVLGGRDPDTQYF. Here the CDR3 DNA reads TGTGCCAGCGCGGTATTAGGGGGGCGTGACCCAGATACGCAGTATTTC.